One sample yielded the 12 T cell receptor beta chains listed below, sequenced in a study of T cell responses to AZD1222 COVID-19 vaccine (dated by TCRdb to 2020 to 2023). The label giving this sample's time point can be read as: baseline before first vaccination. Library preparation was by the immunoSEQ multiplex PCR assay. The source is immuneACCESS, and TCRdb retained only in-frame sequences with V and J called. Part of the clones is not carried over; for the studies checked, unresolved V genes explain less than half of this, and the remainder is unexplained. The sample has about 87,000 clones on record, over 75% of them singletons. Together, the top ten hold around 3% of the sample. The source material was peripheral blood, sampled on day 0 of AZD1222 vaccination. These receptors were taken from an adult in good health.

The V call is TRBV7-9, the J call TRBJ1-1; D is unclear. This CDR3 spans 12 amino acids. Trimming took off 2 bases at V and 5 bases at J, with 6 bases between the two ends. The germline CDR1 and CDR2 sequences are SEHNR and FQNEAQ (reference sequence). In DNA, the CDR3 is TGTGCCAGCAGCTTACGGGTAACTGAAGCTTTCTTT. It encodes CASSLRVTEAFF. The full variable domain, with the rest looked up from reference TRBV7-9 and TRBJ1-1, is DTGVSQNPRHKITKRGQNVTFRCDPISEHNRLYWYRQTLGQGPEFLTYFQNEAQLEKSRLLSDRFSAERPKGSFSTLEIQRTEQGDSAMYLCASSLRVTEAFFGQGTRLTVV.

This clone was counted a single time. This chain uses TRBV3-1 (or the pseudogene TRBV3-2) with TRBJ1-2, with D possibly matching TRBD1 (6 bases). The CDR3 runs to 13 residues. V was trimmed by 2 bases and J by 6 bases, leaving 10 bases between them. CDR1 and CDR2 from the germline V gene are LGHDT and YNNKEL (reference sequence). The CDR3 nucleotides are TGTGCCAGCAGCCAATTAACAGGGAATGGCTACACCTTC. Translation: CASSQLTGNGYTF.

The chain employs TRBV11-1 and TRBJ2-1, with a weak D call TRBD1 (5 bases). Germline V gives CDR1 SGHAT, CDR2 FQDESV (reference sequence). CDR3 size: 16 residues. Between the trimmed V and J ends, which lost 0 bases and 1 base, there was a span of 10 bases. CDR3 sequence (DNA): TGTGCCAGCAGCTTAGCGCCAAGGGGATCCTACAATGAGCAGTTCTTC. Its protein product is CASSLAPRGSYNEQFF.

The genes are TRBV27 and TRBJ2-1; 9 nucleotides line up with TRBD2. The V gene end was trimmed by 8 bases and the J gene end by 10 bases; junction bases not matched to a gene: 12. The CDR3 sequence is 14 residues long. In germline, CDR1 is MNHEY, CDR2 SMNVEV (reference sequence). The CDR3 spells CASSRVLTSGEQFF. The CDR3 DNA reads TGTGCCAGCTCCCGGGTCCTTACTAGCGGGGAGCAGTTCTTC.

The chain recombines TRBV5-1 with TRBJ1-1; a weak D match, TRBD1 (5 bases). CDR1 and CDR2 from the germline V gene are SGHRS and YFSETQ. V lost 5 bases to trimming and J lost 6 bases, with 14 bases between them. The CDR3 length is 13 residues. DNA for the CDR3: TGCGCCAGCAGAGCAAACACAGGTTCTGAAGCTTTCTTT. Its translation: CASRANTGSEAFF.

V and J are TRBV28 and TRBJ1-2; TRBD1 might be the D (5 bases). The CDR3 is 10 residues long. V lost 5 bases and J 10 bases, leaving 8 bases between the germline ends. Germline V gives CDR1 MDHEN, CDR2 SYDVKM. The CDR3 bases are TGTGCCAGCAGTGGGGGGGACTACACCTTC. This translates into CASSGGDYTF.

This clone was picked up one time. The chain's CDR3 is CASSSLPRGQASSTGELFF. The CDR3 nucleotides are TGTGCCAGCAGCTCGCTTCCCAGGGGGCAGGCTAGCAGCACCGGGGAGCTGTTTTTT. V is TRBV7-6 and J is TRBJ2-2; 8 nucleotides match TRBD1. Trimming at V came to 4 bases and at J to 4 bases, leaving 17 bases not matched to a gene. Germline lookup yields CDR1 SGHVS and CDR2 FNYEAQ. The CDR3 spans 19 residues.

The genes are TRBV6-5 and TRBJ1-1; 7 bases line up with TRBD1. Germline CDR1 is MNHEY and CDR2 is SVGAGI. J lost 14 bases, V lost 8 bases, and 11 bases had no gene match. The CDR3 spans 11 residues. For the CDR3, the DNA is TGTGCCAGCCGAGAGACAGGGCCTATATTCTTT. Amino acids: CASRETGPIFF.

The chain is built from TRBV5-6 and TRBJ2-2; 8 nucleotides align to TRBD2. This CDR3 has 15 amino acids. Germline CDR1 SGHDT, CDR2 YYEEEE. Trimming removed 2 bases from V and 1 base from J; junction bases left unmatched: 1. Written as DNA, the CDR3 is TGTGCCAGCAGCTTTCTAGCGGGGAACACCGGGGAGCTGTTTTTT. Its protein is CASSFLAGNTGELFF.

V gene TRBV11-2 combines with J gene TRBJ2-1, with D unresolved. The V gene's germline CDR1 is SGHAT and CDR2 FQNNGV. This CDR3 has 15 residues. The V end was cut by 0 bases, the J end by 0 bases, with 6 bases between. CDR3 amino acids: CASSLEHGSYNEQFF. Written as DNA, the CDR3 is TGTGCCAGCAGCTTAGAACATGGCTCCTACAATGAGCAGTTCTTC.

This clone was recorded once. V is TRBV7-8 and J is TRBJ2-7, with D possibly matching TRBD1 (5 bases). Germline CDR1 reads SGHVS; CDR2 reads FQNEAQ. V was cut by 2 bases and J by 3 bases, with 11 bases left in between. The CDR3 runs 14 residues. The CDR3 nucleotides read TGTGCCAGCAGCTTATTGAGTCAGGGCTACGAGCAGTACTTC. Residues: CASSLLSQGYEQYF.

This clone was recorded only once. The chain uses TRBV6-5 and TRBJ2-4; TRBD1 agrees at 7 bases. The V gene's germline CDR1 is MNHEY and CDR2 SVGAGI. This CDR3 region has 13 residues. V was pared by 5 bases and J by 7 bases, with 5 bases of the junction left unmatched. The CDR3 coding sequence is TGTGCCAGCAGTCGGCAGGGGGAGAACATTCAGTACTTC. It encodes CASSRQGENIQYF.